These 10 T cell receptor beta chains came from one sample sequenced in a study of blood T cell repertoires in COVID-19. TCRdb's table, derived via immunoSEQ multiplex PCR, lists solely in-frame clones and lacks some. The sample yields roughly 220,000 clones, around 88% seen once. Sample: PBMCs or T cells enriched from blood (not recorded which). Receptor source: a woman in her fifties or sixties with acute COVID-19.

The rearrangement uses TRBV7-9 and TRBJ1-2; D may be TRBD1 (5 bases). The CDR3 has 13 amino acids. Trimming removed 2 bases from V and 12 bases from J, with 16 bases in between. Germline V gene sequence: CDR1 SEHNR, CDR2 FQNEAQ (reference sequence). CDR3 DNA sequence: TGTGCCAGCAGCTTAAATATAGTTTCACAGGACACCTTC. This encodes CASSLNIVSQDTF. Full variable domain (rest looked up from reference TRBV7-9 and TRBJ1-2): DTGVSQNPRHKITKRGQNVTFRCDPISEHNRLYWYRQTLGQGPEFLTYFQNEAQLEKSRLLSDRFSAERPKGSFSTLEIQRTEQGDSAMYLCASSLNIVSQDTFGSGTRLTVV.

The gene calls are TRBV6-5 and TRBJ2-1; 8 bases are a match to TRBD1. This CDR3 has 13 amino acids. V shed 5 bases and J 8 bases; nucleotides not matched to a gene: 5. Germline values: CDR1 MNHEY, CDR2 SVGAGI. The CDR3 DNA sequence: TGTGCCAGCAGTAGACAGGGGTTCGATGAGCAGTTCTTC. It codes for CASSRQGFDEQFF.

CDR3 sequence: CATSREEELTYNEQFF. In DNA, the CDR3 is TGTGCCACCAGCAGAGAGGAGGAGTTAACCTACAATGAGCAGTTCTTC. The rearrangement joins TRBV15 to TRBJ2-1, with D perhaps matching TRBD2 (5 bases). V lost 0 bases, J lost 2 bases, and 11 bases lay in between. The CDR3 runs 16 residues. Germline V gene data show CDR1 as LNHNV and CDR2 as YYDKDF (reference sequence).

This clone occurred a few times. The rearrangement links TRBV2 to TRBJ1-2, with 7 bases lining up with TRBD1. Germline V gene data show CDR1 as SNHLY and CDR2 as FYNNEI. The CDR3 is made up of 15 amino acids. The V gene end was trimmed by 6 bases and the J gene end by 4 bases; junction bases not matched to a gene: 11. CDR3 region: CASSEYTGDSYGYTF. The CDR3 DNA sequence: TGTGCCAGCAGCGAGTATACAGGGGATTCCTATGGCTACACCTTC.

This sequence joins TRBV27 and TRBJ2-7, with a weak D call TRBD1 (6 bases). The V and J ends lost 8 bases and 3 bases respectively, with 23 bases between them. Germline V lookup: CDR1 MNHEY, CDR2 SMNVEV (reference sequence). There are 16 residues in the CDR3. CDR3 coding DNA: TGTGCCAGCTGGGGTGGGGGACACCCCCGGTTCTACGAGCAGTACTTC. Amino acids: CASWGGGHPRFYEQYF.

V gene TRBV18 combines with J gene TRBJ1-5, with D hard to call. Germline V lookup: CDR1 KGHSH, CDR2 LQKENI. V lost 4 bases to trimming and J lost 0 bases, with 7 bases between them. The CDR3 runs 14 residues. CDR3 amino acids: CASSLQTSNQPQHF. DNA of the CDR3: TGTGCCAGCTCACTACAGACTAGCAATCAGCCCCAGCATTTT.

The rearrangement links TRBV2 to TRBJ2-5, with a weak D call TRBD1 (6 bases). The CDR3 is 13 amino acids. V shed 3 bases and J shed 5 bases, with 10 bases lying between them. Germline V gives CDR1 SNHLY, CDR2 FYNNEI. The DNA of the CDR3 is TGTGCCAGCAGTGACAGGGGCCGGGAGACCCAGTACTTC. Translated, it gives CASSDRGRETQYF.

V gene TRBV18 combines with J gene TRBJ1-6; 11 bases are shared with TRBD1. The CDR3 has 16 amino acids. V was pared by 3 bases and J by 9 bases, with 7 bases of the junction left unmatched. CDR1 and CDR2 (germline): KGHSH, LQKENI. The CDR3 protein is CASSPTGDRGSSPLHF. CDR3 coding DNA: TGTGCCAGCTCACCCACAGGGGACAGGGGGTCTTCACCCCTCCACTTT.

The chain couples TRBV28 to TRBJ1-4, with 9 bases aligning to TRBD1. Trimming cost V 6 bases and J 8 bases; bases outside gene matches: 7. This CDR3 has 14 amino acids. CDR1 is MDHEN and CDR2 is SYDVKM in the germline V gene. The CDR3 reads CASRNRGRREKLFF. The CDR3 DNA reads TGTGCCAGCAGAAACAGGGGGCGGAGGGAAAAACTGTTTTTT.

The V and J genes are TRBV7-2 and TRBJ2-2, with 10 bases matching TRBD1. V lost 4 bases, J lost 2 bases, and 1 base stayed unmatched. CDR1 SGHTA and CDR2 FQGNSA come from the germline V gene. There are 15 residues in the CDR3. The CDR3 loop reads CASSWDRGNTGELFF. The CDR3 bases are TGTGCCAGCAGCTGGGACAGGGGAAACACCGGGGAGCTGTTTTTT.